The subject of this entry is one TCR beta chain. The data belong to a study of blood T cell repertoires in COVID-19. Study as a whole: Material from acute and convalescent COVID-19 was sourced from the United States, Italy and Spain. Nucleic acid was either cDNA or gDNA, and it came from T cells, B-cell-depleted T cells, or PBMCs.

Source study methods: Reference gene primer amplification yielded estimated nucleated cell counts. Produced via immunoSEQ multiplex PCR; TCRdb's table is partial and in-frame only. D and trimming were read from the DNA, whereas the V and J calls and clone size are those reported in that table. The sample yields a few hundred thousand clones, more than 80% seen once. There are 14 residues in the CDR3. This TCR was recovered from a woman of 80 years or more with acute or convalescent COVID-19. The chain joins TRBV21-1 to TRBJ1-2; the table's D call, TRBD1, has no DNA check behind it. TRBV21-1 is annotated as a pseudogene. Input material: peripheral blood. CDR3 nucleotides: TGTGCCAGCAGCAAAGATCGCAGAACCGATGGCTACACCTTC. It encodes CASSKDRRTDGYTF.